This T cell receptor beta chain comes out of a study of T cells in Graves' hyperthyroidism and ophthalmopathy (dated by TCRdb to the late 2010s). In terms of the full investigation: Peripheral blood samples were taken at the time of initial diagnosis, prior to any treatment. To identify distinguishing TCR V-J signatures, a discovery cohort of around 100 patients was used, comprising under 45 with Graves' ophthalmopathy and around 57 with stable Graves' hyperthyroidism. Prospective prediction of ophthalmopathy was tested in an independent validation cohort consisting of some 20 hyperthyroidism patients and more than 15 patients who later progressed to ophthalmopathy. The 85 to 100 discovery patients were divided at random into training and test sets in a 7:3 ratio. In addition, the study compared T-cell repertoires in thyroid tissue and in blood from five or six Graves' hyperthyroidism patients. Following sampling, methimazole starting at 30 mg daily was given to hyperthyroidism patients, and high-dose intravenous methylprednisolone was given to ophthalmopathy patients. The paper reports TCR Vbeta CDR3 sequencing of 130 to 150 peripheral blood samples: some 44 ophthalmopathy, roughly 74 hyperthyroidism and around 17 progressor patients.

On the study overall, not on this receptor specifically: No statistical method was used to fix the sample size in advance, and group allocation was not hidden from the investigators. Most expanded thyroid clonotypes (frequency above 0.001) were also detected in blood, a finding suggesting that blood repertoires may reflect thyroid immune responses. In cross-validation, a model built on a 13 V-J signature told ophthalmopathy apart from stable hyperthyroidism with 87.88% sensitivity and approximately 81% specificity, and in testing the same model reached 80%/75%. In validation, progression to ophthalmopathy was predicted by the model with approximately 67% sensitivity and around 76% specificity, a median of 6.5 months before onset.

TCR beta CDR3 regions were amplified from RNA transcripts. For the first round of RT-PCR on the TCR CDR3, the HTBI primer set was used together with the Qiagen OneStep RT-PCR kit. Libraries were constructed in a second round of multiplex PCR, after which size selection and purification were performed. Sequencing of the libraries was done on an Illumina HiSeq2000 using paired-end 100 bp reads. The original pipeline was this. Raw data were processed with SOAPnuke, discarding reads with adapters, uncalled bases, mean Phred below 15, or no exact constant-primer or identifier match. High-quality paired reads were merged using COPE v1.2.5, and each unique nucleotide sequence was defined as a clonotype. Clonotypes were aligned to IMGT TRBV, TRBD and TRBJ reference segments using MiTCR v1.1. Analysis was restricted to V-J combinations with a frequency above 0.0001, which covered roughly 99% of repertoires. A TCS score was defined as the ratio of F50 (clonal expansion) to E x V (chaos), with BLOSUM62-based TCRdist applied between CDR3 peptides within each V-J. Welch's t-statistics and random forest reduced several hundred V-J features to 13, which were used in a naive Bayes classifier (R e1071). TCRdb passed the public sequencing reads through fastp at Q25 and MiXCR, retaining productive beta sequences. Rows with one shared CDR3 protein collapse into an entry with the most common genes and DNA. TCRdb's processing, not the authors', yielded these V and J calls. The sample table holds hundreds of thousands of distinct CDR3 sequences, of which around 20% were seen once. The ten largest clones represent approximately 30% of the sample.

Its CDR3 holds 14 amino acids, cysteine through phenylalanine. Only the CDR3 portion is preserved as DNA: 42 bases, with reading frame beginning at the first base. The CDR1 and CDR2 encoded by the germline V gene are MNHNS and SASEGT. The junction shows trimming of 6 bases on V and 0 bases on J, plus 9 bases between the germline ends. This clonotype has just a few counts. What this receptor recognizes is not known. No base quality information exists; no much larger clone differs at one position. Ophthalmopathy patients had moderately to severely active disease, with a Clinical Activity Score of 3 or more, a NOSPECS grade of 4 or more, and a disease duration of less than 3 months. Any patient with an uncontrolled infection, another autoimmune disease, pregnancy or lactation was excluded. Diagnoses were established on the basis of clinical symptoms, serum thyroxine and TRAb, thyroid ultrasound, and orbital computed tomography. Ficoll-Paque density gradient centrifugation was used to isolate PBMCs from about 9.4 ml of fresh peripheral blood. Total RNA was extracted with Trizol reagent, and quality was checked on an Agilent 2100 Bioanalyzer.

This receptor was identified in a young man with Graves' ophthalmopathy. The chain is assembled from TRBV6-1 and TRBJ2-1, with the identity of the D gene unclear. The sample was blood. The CDR3 amino acid sequence is: CASRGFSSYNEQFF. At the DNA level, the sequence is TGTGCCAGCAGGGGGTTTAGCTCCTACAATGAGCAGTTCTTC.